These T cell receptor beta chains were read from a single sample in a study of cytomegalovirus exposure and HLA in healthy donors. Profiled with immunoSEQ multiplex PCR; TCRdb holds only in-frame clones, not every one. The sample records 120,000 or so clones, around 81% being singletons. The sequenced sample was PBMCs. The receptors here all came from a female donor in good health and CMV-seronegative. The CDR3 runs from the conserved cysteine through the conserved F or W. Fields, in order: V gene, clone size, J gene, D gene, CDR3 DNA, CDR3 protein. The D gene is left open where the match is weak. Some rows mark clone size as missing; the rest say once, few, many or name a class of expanded clone.

>TRBV6-5|once|TRBJ1-4|.
TGTGCCAGCAGTCTATCAGGAGGGGATAATGAAAAACTGTTTTTT
CASSLSGGDNEKLFF
>TRBV5-6|.|TRBJ1-6|TRBD1
TGTGCCAGCAGCTGGGGGACAGGGTTCGTACCCCTCCACTTT
CASSWGTGFVPLHF
>TRBV7-9|.|TRBJ2-7|.
TGTGCCAGCTCCCCGACCCCTAACAGAGCCTACGAGCAGTACTTC
CASSPTPNRAYEQYF
>TRBV5-4|.|TRBJ2-3|.
TGTGCCAGCAGCGGCGATCGGGTCTCTAGCACAGATACGCAGTATTTT
CASSGDRVSSTDTQYF
>TRBV20-1|.|TRBJ2-7|.
TGCAGTGCGTCTAGTGATCACGAGCAGTACTTC
CSASSDHEQYF
>TRBV14|.|TRBJ2-5|TRBD1
TGTGCCAGCAGCCGCCACCTCCCCACGGACAGGGGAACGGAGACCCAGTACTTC
CASSRHLPTDRGTETQYF
>TRBV11-2|once|TRBJ2-7|.
TGTGCCAGCAGCCACAGGGTTATCTACGAGCAGTACTTC
CASSHRVIYEQYF
>TRBV7-8|.|TRBJ1-4|.
TGTGCCAGCAGCTTAGCGGCAGGTTTTAAAGAAAAACTGTTTTTT
CASSLAAGFKEKLFF
>TRBV7-9|.|TRBJ1-4|.
TGTGCCAGCAGCTCACCCGGGGAAGTAGCTAATGAAAAACTGTTTTTT
CASSSPGEVANEKLFF
>TRBV6-5|.|TRBJ2-5|TRBD2
TGTGCCAGCAGTTTTAATAGCGGGGGTTCCCAGGGGACCCAGTACTTC
CASSFNSGGSQGTQYF
>TRBV10-3|.|TRBJ1-1|.
TGTGCCACGGCCTCGGACAGGAACACTGAAGCTTTCTTT
CATASDRNTEAFF
>TRBV6-5|.|TRBJ1-5|.
TGTGCCAGCAGTCGGGGGTATGGGGAGCCCCAGCATTTT
CASSRGYGEPQHF
>TRBV6-1|once|TRBJ1-1|.
TGTGCCAGCCCCCTACCAGGGGCTTTCTTT
CASPLPGAFF
>TRBV7-6|.|TRBJ2-1|TRBD2
TGTGCCAGCAGCACAAACACACTACGGATCCGGGAGGGGGGTGGCGAGCAGTTCTTC
CASSTNTLRIREGGGEQFF
>TRBV7-9|.|TRBJ1-4|.
TGTGCCAGCAGCTTAGCGGCAGGAAGGGAAAAACTGTTTTTT
CASSLAAGREKLFF
>TRBV2|.|TRBJ2-4|.
TGTGCCACCAGAAGGACACTGAGGAGCATTCAGTACTTC
CATRRTLRSIQYF
>TRBV9|.|TRBJ1-2|.
TGTGCCAGCAGCGTAGGTCCAGGGGCTGCCTTAGCTAACTATGGCTACACCTTC
CASSVGPGAALANYGYTF
>TRBV7-9|.|TRBJ1-6|TRBD1
TGTGCCAGCAGCACGCTACTCGGACAGGAAAGCTCCTATAATTCACCCCTCCACTTT
CASSTLLGQESSYNSPLHF
>TRBV7-9|.|TRBJ2-3|.
TGTGCCAGCAGCCTTAGCACAGATACGCAGTATTTT
CASSLSTDTQYF
>TRBV4-1|.|TRBJ1-5|.
TGCGCCAGCAGCCAAGTATGGACAAGCAATCAGCCCCAGCATTTT
CASSQVWTSNQPQHF
>TRBV11-3|.|TRBJ1-6|TRBD1
TGTGCCAGCAGCTTACGCGGGACAGAGAATTCACCCCTCCACTTT
CASSLRGTENSPLHF
>TRBV7-3|few|TRBJ2-3|TRBD2
TGTGCCAGCAGCTCTGGGCGGGGGGCCCCAGATACGCAGTATTTT
CASSSGRGAPDTQYF
>TRBV27|.|TRBJ2-7|.
TGTGCCAGCAGTTCGGGACATCGACCGACCTACGAGCAGTACTTC
CASSSGHRPTYEQYF
>TRBV11-1|.|TRBJ2-1|.
TGTGCCAGCGTCTCTAGCCCCTCCTCCTACAATGAGCAGTTCTTC
CASVSSPSSYNEQFF
>TRBV28|.|TRBJ1-2|TRBD1
TGTGCCAGCAGCTCAGGGGGCGCGCCCTATGGCTACACCTTC
CASSSGGAPYGYTF
>TRBV27|.|TRBJ2-7|.
TGTGCCAGCAGTGCATCCGCTCGCGGCTCCTACGAGCAGTACTTC
CASSASARGSYEQYF
>TRBV2|once|TRBJ1-1|TRBD1
TGTGCCAGCAGATGGGACAGTGGTTTGGAAGCTTTCTTT
CASRWDSGLEAFF
>TRBV5-1|.|TRBJ2-1|TRBD1
TGCGCCAGCAGCGACGACAGGGGCCTCTTCCATGAGCAGTTCTTC
CASSDDRGLFHEQFF
>TRBV5-3|few|TRBJ1-2|TRBD1
TGTGCCAGAAGCAGGGGCGGGACAGTATATAACTATGGCTACACCTTC
CARSRGGTVYNYGYTF
>TRBV28|once|TRBJ2-1|.
TGTGCCAGCAGTTTAACCCCTAGCGTTTATGAGCAGTTCTTC
CASSLTPSVYEQFF
>TRBV30|.|TRBJ1-2|.
TGTGCCTGGAGTGTACAAGCGGACTATGGCTACACCTTC
CAWSVQADYGYTF
>TRBV15|few|TRBJ1-2|.
TGTGCCACCAGCAGAGACCACACCGTAGTAGCGAACTATGGCTACACCTTC
CATSRDHTVVANYGYTF
>TRBV4-1|.|TRBJ2-7|.
TGCGCCAGCAGCCCGGACTCGACAGGCTTCTCCTACGAGCAGTACTTC
CASSPDSTGFSYEQYF
>TRBV5-1|.|TRBJ1-2|TRBD1
TGCGCCAGCAGCCTAGGGACAGTAGCTTATGGCTACACCTTC
CASSLGTVAYGYTF
>TRBV6-4|few|TRBJ2-7|TRBD1
TGTGCCAGCAGTGACCGAGGGGACAGGGTATACGAGCAGTACTTC
CASSDRGDRVYEQYF
>TRBV14|.|TRBJ2-7|TRBD2
TGTGCCAGCAGCCGAGAGACTAGCGGGGGGTTCGAGCAGTACTTC
CASSRETSGGFEQYF
>TRBV28|.|TRBJ2-3|TRBD1
TGTGCCAGCAGCGATCCACAGGGGGCTTGGATAGATACGCAGTATTTT
CASSDPQGAWIDTQYF
>TRBV6-5|.|TRBJ1-2|TRBD1
TGTGCCAGCAGTTACTCGACAGGGGGAATCTATGGCTACACCTTC
CASSYSTGGIYGYTF
>TRBV6-1|.|TRBJ2-1|TRBD1
TGTGCCACTTCCCGGGACAGGTCCTACAATGAGCAGTTCTTC
CATSRDRSYNEQFF
>TRBV6-1|.|TRBJ2-1|TRBD2
TGTGCCAGCAGTGAAGCGAAACTAGCGGGAACCTACAATGAGCAGTTCTTC
CASSEAKLAGTYNEQFF
>TRBV7-2|.|TRBJ2-7|.
TGTGCCAGCAGCTTAGAGGGGGGGTTCAGCTCCTACGAGCAGTACTTC
CASSLEGGFSSYEQYF
>TRBV27|once|TRBJ2-3|.
TGTGCCAGCAGTGGGCACTTAAGCACAGATACGCAGTATTTT
CASSGHLSTDTQYF
>TRBV6-1|.|TRBJ1-4|TRBD1
TGTGCCAGCAGTGAGGACAGGGTGCGGGAAAAACTGTTTTTT
CASSEDRVREKLFF
>TRBV6-1|few|TRBJ2-6|.
TGTGCCAGCAGTGAGCAGGGCGGCGGGGCCAACGTCCTGACTTTC
CASSEQGGGANVLTF
>TRBV10-3|few|TRBJ2-2|TRBD1
TGTGCCATCAGCGCTCCCCCGGGACAGTTGAATTCCGGGGAGCTGTTTTTT
CAISAPPGQLNSGELFF
>TRBV28|.|TRBJ2-7|TRBD2
TGTGCCAGCATAAGCGGGGATCCCTACGAGCAGTACTTC
CASISGDPYEQYF
>TRBV5-6|.|TRBJ2-5|.
TGTGCCAGCAGCTTTGACAACCAAGAGACCCAGTACTTC
CASSFDNQETQYF
>TRBV6-5|.|TRBJ1-4|TRBD1
TGTGCCAGCAGTACAAGGACAGGGAAAGGGGAAAAACTGTTTTTT
CASSTRTGKGEKLFF
>TRBV5-4|.|TRBJ2-7|.
TGTGCCAGCAGCTACTCTACAGGTCCCTACGAGCAGTACTTC
CASSYSTGPYEQYF
>TRBV29-1|.|TRBJ2-2|.
TGCAGCGTTGCGGGTGGCACCGGGGAGCTGTTTTTT
CSVAGGTGELFF
>TRBV7-8|.|TRBJ1-1|.
TGTGCCAGCAGCCCCTTCACTGGAGAGAACACTGAAGCTTTCTTT
CASSPFTGENTEAFF
>TRBV7-9|.|TRBJ2-2|TRBD2
TGTGCCAGCAGCTTGATGGTCAGCGGGAGAAAAGCCGGGGAGCTGTTTTTT
CASSLMVSGRKAGELFF
>TRBV18|.|TRBJ2-1|TRBD2
TGTGCCAGCTCACCGCTAGCGGGGGGGCTAAAGGAGCAGTTCTTC
CASSPLAGGLKEQFF
>TRBV27|.|TRBJ2-7|.
TGTGCCAGCAGTCTAAAAGCGTCTTTCTACGAGCAGTACTTC
CASSLKASFYEQYF
>TRBV6-1|.|TRBJ2-2|.
TGTGCCAGCAGCCGCGGATCCGGGGAGCTGTTTTTT
CASSRGSGELFF